This T cell receptor beta chain was sequenced during a study of cytomegalovirus exposure and HLA in healthy donors. Overall study context: Clustering assigned 70% to 85% of the roughly 400 genotyped donors to the Caucasian-associated ancestry cluster. Whole-study findings and limits: High sensitivity and specificity were reportedly achieved when the classifier diagnosed cytomegalovirus status.

There are a few counts of this clone. Its matching antigen is unknown. Trimming removed 3 bases from V and 6 bases from J; junction bases left unmatched: 10. The length of the CDR3 is 15 residues. Germline loops: CDR1 MDHEN, CDR2 SYDVKM. The PCR had 60 Vbeta and 13 Jbeta primers. Profiled with immunoSEQ multiplex PCR; TCRdb holds only in-frame clones, not every one. The data show 150,000 to 180,000 clones, roughly 74% seen once. Material: PBMCs. This TCR was recovered from a man in his late teens or twenties in good health and CMV-seronegative. The chain couples TRBV28 to TRBJ2-5, with TRBD2 identical over 7 bases. CDR3 coding DNA: TGTGCCAGCAGTTTGGCGGGGGAAGTTCGAAAGACCCAGTACTTC. It specifies CASSLAGEVRKTQYF.